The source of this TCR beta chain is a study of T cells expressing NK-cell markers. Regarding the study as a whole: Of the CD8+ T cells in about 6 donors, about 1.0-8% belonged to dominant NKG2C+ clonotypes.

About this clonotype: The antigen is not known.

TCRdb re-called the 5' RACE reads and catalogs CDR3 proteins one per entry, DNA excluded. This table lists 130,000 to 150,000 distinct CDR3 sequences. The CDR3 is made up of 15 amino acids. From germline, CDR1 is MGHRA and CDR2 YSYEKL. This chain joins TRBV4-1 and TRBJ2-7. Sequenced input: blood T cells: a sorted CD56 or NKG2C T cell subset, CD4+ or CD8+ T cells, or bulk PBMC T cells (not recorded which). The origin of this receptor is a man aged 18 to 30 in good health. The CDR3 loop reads CASSLKTGIGYEQYF.